This T cell receptor (beta chain) emerged from a study of T cell changes during pregnancy in multiple sclerosis. CDR3 length equals 13 residues. V lost 11 bases to trimming and J lost 8 bases, with 18 bases between them. From germline, CDR1 is LNHDA and CDR2 SQIVND (reference sequence). Sequencing was performed with immunoSEQ multiplex PCR; in TCRdb, only in-frame clones are kept and a portion is missing. The sample has approximately 97,000 clones, 91% seen once. The sample consisted of peripheral blood, taken after pregnancy. The clonotype was recovered from a female donor in good health, enrolled as a control in a pregnancy study. The genes are TRBV19 and TRBJ1-4; D gene ambiguous. The DNA for the CDR3 is TGTGCCGTACCGGAGTCGCCCTCCGAAAAACTGTTTTTT. Its protein product is CAVPESPSEKLFF.